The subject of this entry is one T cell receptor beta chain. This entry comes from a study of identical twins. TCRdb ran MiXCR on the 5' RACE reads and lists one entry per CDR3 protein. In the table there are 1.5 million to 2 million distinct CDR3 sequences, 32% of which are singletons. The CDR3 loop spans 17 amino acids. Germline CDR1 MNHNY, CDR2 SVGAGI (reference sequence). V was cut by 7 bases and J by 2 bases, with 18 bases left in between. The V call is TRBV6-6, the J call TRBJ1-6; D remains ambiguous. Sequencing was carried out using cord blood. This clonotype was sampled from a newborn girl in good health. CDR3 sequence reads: CASTTLRQKTYNSPLHF. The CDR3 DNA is TGTGCCAGCACCACTCTCAGGCAGAAGACCTATAATTCACCCCTCCACTTT.